This TCR beta chain is from a study of blood T cell repertoires in COVID-19. Whole-study context: Acute-phase and convalescent COVID-19 samples originated in the United States, Italy and Spain. T cells, B-cell-depleted T cells, or PBMCs provided the cDNA or gDNA that served as material.

Original handling: Cell counts per sample came from amplifying reference gene primers. Sequencing was performed with immunoSEQ multiplex PCR; in TCRdb, only in-frame clones are kept and a portion is missing. Clone size and the V and J calls come from that table; the DNA yielded D and trimming. The profile shows tens of thousands of clones, 91% of them singletons. Germline assignment: CDR1 SGHVS and CDR2 FQNEAQ. This CDR3 has 14 amino acids. V was pared by 1 base and J by 6 bases, with 2 bases of the junction left unmatched. The source of this sequence is a woman aged 45-65 years in a cohort sampled during active COVID-19. The chain joins TRBV7-8 to TRBJ1-2; 10 bases are a match to TRBD1. Sample: peripheral blood. The CDR3 region has the DNA TGTGCCAGCAGCTTAGGACAGGGGGCAGATGGCTACACCTTC. This gives the protein CASSLGQGADGYTF.